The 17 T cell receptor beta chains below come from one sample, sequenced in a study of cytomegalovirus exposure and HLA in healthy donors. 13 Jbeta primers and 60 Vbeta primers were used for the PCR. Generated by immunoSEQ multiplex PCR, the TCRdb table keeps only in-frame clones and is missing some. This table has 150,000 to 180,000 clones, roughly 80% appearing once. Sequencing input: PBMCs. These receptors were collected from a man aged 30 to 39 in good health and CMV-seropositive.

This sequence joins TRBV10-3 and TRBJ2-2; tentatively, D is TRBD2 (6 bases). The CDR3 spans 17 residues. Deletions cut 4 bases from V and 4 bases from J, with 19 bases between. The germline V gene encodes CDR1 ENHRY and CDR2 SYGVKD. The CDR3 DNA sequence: TGTGCCATCAGTGGTTCTTTCGTGGGGGGATTCACCGGGGAGCTGTTTTTT. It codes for CAISGSFVGGFTGELFF.

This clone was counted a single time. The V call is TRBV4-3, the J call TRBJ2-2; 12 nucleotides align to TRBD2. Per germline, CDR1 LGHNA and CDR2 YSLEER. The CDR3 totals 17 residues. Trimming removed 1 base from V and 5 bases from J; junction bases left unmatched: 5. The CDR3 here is CASSQGGLAGYTGELFF. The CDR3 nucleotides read TGCGCCAGCAGCCAAGGGGGACTAGCGGGTTATACCGGGGAGCTGTTTTTT.

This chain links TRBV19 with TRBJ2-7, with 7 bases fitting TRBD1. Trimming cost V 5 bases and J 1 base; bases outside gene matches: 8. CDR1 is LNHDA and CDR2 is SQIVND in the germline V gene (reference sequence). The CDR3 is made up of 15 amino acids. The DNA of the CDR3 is TGTGCCAGTAGTGCGCCCGGGACAGCGTCCTACGAGCAGTACTTC. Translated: CASSAPGTASYEQYF.

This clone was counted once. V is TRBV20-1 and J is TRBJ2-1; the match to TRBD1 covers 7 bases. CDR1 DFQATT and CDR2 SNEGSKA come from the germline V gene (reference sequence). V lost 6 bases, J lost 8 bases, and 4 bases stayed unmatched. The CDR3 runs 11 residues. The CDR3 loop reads CSAEGAYEQFF. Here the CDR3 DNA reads TGCAGTGCAGAGGGGGCGTATGAGCAGTTCTTC.

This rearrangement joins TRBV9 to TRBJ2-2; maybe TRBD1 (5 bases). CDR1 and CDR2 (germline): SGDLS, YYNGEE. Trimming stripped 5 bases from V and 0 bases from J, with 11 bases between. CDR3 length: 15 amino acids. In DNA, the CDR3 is TGTGCCAGCAGTCGTGGACAAGCGAACACCGGGGAGCTGTTTTTT. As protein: CASSRGQANTGELFF.

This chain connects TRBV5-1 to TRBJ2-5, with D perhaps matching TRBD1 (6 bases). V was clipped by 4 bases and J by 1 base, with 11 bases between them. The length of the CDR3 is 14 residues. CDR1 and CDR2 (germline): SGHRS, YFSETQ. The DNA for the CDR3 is TGCGCCAGCAGCCTAGCAGGGGCCCAAGAGACCCAGTACTTC. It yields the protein CASSLAGAQETQYF.

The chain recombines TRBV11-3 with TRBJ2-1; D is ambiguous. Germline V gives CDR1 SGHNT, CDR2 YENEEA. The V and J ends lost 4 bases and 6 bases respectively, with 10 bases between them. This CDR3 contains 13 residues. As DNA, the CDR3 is TGTGCCAGCAGCTCTCCCCGGGTCAATGAGCAGTTCTTC. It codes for CASSSPRVNEQFF.

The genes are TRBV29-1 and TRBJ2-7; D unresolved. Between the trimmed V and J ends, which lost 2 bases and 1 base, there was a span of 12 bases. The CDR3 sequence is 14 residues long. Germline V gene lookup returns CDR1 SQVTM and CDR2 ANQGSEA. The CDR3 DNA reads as TGCAGCGTTGAATTAGCAGATCGGTCCTACGAGCAGTACTTC. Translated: CSVELADRSYEQYF.

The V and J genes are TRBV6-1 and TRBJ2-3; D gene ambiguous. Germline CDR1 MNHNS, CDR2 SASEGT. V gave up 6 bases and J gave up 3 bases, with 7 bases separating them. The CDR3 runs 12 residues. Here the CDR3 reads CASSVHTDTQYF. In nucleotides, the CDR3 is TGTGCCAGCAGCGTACATACAGATACGCAGTATTTT.

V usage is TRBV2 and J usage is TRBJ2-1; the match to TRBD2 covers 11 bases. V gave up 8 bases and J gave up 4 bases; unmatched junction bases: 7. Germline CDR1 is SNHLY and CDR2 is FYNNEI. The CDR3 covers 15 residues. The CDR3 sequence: CASGSGTSGYNEQFF. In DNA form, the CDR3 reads TGTGCCAGCGGATCCGGGACTAGCGGTTACAATGAGCAGTTCTTC.

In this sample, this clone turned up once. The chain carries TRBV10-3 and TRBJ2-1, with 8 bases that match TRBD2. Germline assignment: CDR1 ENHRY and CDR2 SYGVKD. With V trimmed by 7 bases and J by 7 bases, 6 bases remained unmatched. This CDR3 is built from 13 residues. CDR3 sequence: CAITTSGANEQFF. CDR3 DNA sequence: TGTGCCATCACAACTAGCGGTGCGAATGAGCAGTTCTTC.

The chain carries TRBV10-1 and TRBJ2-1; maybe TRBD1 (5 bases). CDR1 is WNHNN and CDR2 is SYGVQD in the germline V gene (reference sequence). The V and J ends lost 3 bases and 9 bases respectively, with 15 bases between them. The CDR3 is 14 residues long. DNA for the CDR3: TGCGCCAGCAGTGACCTCGACAGATTTAGTGAGCAGTTCTTC. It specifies CASSDLDRFSEQFF.

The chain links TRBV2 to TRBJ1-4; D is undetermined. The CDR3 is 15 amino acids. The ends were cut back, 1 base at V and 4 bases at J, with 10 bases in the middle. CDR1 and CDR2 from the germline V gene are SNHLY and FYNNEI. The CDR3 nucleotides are TGTGCCAGCAGTGAAGAGCGGGCGATTAATGAAAAACTGTTTTTT. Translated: CASSEERAINEKLFF.

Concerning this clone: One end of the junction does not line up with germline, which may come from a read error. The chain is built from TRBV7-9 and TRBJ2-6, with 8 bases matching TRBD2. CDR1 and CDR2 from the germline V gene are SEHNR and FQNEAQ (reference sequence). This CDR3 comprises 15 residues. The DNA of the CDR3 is TGTTCCAGCAGCCCCGGGGGGGCTGGGGCCAACGTCCTGACTTTC. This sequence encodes CSSSPGGAGANVLTF.

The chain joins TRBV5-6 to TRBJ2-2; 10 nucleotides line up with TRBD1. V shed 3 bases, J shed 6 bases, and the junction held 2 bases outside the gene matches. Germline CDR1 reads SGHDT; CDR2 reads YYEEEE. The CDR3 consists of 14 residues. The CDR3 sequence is CASSSGQGAGELFF. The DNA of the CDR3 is TGTGCCAGCAGCTCCGGACAGGGGGCCGGGGAGCTGTTTTTT. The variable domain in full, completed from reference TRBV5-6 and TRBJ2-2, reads DAGVTQSPTHLIKTRGQQVTLRCSPKSGHDTVSWYQQALGQGPQFIFQYYEEEERQRGNFPDRFSGHQFPNYSSELNVNALLLGDSALYLCASSSGQGAGELFFGEGSRLTVL.

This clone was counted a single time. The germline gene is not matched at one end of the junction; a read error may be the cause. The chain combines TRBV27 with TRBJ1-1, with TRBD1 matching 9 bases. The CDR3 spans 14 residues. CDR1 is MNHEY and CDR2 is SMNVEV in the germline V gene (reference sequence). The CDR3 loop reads CAGRKPGQGVEAFF. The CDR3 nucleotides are TGTGCCGGCAGAAAACCGGGACAGGGAGTTGAAGCTTTCTTT.

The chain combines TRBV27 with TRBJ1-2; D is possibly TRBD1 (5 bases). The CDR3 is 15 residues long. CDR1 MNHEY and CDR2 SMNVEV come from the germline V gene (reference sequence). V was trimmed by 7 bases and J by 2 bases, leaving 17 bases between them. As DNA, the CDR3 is TGTGCCAGCATGCTGGGTGCAGGGTCCAACTATGGCTACACCTTC. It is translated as CASMLGAGSNYGYTF.